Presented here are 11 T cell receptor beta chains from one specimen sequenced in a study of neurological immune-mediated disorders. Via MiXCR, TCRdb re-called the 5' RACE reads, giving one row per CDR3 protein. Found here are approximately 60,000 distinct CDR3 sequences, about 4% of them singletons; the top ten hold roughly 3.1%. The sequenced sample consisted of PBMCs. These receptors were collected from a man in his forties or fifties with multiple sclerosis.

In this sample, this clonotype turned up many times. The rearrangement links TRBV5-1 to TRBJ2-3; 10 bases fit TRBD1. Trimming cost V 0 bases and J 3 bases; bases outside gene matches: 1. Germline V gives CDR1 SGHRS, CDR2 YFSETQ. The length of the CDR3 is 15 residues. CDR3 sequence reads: CASSLVGQGTDTQYF. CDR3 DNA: TGCGCCAGCAGCTTGGTGGGACAGGGGACAGATACGCAGTATTTT.

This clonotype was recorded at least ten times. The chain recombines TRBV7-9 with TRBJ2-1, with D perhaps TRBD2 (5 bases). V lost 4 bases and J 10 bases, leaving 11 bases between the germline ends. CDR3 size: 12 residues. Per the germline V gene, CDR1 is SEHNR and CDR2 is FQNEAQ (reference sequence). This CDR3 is CASSSLAREQFF. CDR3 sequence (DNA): TGTGCCAGCAGCTCCCTAGCAAGGGAGCAGTTCTTC.

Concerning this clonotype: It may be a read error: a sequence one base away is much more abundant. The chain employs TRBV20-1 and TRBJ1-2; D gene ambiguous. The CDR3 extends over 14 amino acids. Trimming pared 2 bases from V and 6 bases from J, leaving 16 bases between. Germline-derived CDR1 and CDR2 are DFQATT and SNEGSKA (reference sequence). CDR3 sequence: CSARKPGKGHGYTF. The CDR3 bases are TGCAGTGCTAGAAAGCCGGGAAAGGGTCATGGCTACACCTTC.

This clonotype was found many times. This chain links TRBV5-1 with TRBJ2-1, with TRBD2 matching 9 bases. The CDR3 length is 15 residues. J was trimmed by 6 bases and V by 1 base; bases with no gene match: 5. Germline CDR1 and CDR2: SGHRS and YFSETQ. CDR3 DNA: TGCGCCAGCAGCTTGAGCCTAGCGGGATCCAATGAGCAGTTCTTC. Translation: CASSLSLAGSNEQFF.

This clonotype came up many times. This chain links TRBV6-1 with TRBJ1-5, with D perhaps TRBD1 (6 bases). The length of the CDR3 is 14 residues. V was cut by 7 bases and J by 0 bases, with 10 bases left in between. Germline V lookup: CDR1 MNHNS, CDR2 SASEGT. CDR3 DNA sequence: TGTGCCAGCAATCCGACAGGTAGCAATCAGCCCCAGCATTTT. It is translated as CASNPTGSNQPQHF.

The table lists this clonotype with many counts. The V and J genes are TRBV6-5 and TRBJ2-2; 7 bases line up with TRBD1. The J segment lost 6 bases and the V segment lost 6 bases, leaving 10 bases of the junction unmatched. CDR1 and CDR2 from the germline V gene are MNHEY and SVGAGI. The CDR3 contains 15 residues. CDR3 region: CASRARQGQAGELFF. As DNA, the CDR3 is TGTGCCAGCAGAGCAAGACAGGGCCAAGCCGGGGAGCTGTTTTTT.

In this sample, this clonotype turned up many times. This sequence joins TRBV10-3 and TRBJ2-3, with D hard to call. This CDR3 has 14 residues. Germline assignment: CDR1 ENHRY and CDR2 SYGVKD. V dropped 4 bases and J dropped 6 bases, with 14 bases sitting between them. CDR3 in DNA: TGTGCCATCAGTGTAGGGCAGGTTTTGGATACGCAGTATTTT. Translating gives CAISVGQVLDTQYF.

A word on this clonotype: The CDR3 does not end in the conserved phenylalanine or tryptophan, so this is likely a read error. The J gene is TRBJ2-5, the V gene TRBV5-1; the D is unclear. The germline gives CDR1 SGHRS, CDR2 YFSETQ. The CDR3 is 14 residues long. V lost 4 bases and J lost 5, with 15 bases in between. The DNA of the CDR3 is TGCGCCAGCAGCCGAGGTTCTGGGCAGGAGACCCAGTACAAC. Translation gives CASSRGSGQETQYN.

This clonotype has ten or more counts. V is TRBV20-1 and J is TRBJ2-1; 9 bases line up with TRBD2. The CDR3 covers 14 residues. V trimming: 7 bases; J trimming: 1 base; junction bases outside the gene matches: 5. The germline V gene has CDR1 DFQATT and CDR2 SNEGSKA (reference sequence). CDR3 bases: TGCAGTGGAGCGGCGGGAGGGTCCTACAATGAGCAGTTCTTC. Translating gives CSGAAGGSYNEQFF.

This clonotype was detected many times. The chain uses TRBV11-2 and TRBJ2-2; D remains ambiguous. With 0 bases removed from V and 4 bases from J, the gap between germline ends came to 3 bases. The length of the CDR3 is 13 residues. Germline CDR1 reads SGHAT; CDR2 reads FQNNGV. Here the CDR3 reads CASSLEVTGELFF. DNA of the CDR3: TGTGCCAGCAGCTTAGAGGTCACCGGGGAGCTGTTTTTT.

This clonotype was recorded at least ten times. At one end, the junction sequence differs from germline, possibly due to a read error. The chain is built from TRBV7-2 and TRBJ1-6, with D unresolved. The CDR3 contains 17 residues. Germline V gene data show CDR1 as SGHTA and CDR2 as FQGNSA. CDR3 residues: CASSLERLGYYNSPLNF. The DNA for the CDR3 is TGTGCCAGCAGCTTAGAACGGTTGGGCTACTATAATTCACCCCTCAACTTT.